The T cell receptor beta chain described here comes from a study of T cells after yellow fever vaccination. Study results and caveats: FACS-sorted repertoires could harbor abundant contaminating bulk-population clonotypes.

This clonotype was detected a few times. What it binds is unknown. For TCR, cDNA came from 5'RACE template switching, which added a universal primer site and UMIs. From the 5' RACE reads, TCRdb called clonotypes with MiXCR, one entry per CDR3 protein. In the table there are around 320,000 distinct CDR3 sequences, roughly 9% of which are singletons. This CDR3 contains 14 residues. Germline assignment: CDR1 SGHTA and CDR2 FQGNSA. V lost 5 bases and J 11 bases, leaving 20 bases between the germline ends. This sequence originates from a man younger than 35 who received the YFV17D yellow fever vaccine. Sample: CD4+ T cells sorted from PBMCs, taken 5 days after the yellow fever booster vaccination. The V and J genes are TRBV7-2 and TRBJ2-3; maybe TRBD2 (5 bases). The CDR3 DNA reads TGTGCCAGCAGCCCCAGACTGGCCACCCGGGAGCAGTATTTT. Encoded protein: CASSPRLATREQYF.